A single sample is the source of the 4 T cell receptor beta chains below, sequenced in a study of radiotherapy plus CTLA-4 blockade in lung cancer (dated by TCRdb to the late 2010s). The receptor library was made with the immunoSEQ multiplex PCR assay. TCRdb obtained this table from immuneACCESS and retained in-frame rearrangements with V and J assigned. These tables miss some clones; where compared with another copy, unresolved V genes account for less than half of the shortfall, and the remainder is unexplained. The sample data list about 120,000 clones, and 70% to 90% of these were observed just once. The top ten clones comprise under 8% of the sample. The sample in question was peripheral blood, obtained from a patient treated with radiotherapy plus ipilimumab. These receptors were collected from a human donor with non-small cell lung cancer that progressed on radiotherapy plus ipilimumab.

J is TRBJ2-5 and V is TRBV25-1, with a tentative D call TRBD1 (5 bases). Looked up from germline, CDR1 is MGHDK and CDR2 is SYGVNS. V dropped 2 bases and J dropped 3 bases, with 7 bases sitting between them. CDR3 length equals 13 residues. CDR3 nucleotides: TGTGCCAGCAGTGAAGCAGGGAAAGAGACCCAGTACTTC. Its protein is CASSEAGKETQYF.

V usage is TRBV10-3 and J usage is TRBJ2-1; 11 bases agree with TRBD2. J lost 6 bases, V lost 3 bases, and 7 bases had no gene match. The germline V gene encodes CDR1 ENHRY and CDR2 SYGVKD. This CDR3 contains 16 residues. The chain's CDR3 is CAISDLRLAGSNEQFF. The DNA for the CDR3 is TGTGCCATCAGTGACCTTAGACTAGCGGGATCCAATGAGCAGTTCTTC.

The rearrangement joins TRBV10-3 to TRBJ2-7, with D possibly matching TRBD1 (6 bases). The CDR3 runs 15 residues. The ends were cut back, 6 bases at V and 3 bases at J, with 18 bases in the middle. Germline-derived CDR1 and CDR2 are ENHRY and SYGVKD. The CDR3 sequence: CAIRDQGTFFYEQYF. The DNA of the CDR3 is TGTGCCATCAGAGATCAAGGGACATTTTTCTACGAGCAGTACTTC.

The chain employs TRBV9 and TRBJ1-5; D is undetermined. Germline loops: CDR1 SGDLS, CDR2 YYNGEE. Trimming took 0 bases from V and 7 from J, leaving 14 bases between them. CDR3 length: 15 amino acids. The CDR3 DNA follows: TGTGCCAGCAGCGTAGGGGGTAGGGATGGGCAGCCCCAGCATTTT. Its protein is CASSVGGRDGQPQHF.